A selection of T cell receptor beta chains follows, all from one sample in a study of blood T cell repertoires in COVID-19. The method was immunoSEQ multiplex PCR; TCRdb's version includes in-frame clones alone and lacks a portion of them. The sample has tens of thousands of clones; 88% are singletons. Sequenced material: peripheral blood. The receptors were gathered from a woman aged 55-70 years with acute or convalescent COVID-19. The CDR3 runs from the conserved cysteine through the conserved F or W. D genes are given only for firm matches. Clone size is given for some rows only: seen once, a few or many times, or a class if the clone is expanded.

D gene: TRBD2
V gene: TRBV7-8
J gene: TRBJ2-1
clone size: .
CDR3 protein: CASSTSVTAYNEQFF
CDR3 DNA: TGTGCCAGCAGCACTAGCGTTACCGCCTACAATGAGCAGTTCTTC

D gene: .
V gene: TRBV28
J gene: TRBJ1-1
clone size: .
CDR3 protein: CASALGSRMNTEAFF
CDR3 DNA: TGTGCCAGCGCGTTGGGGAGTAGAATGAACACTGAAGCTTTCTTT

D gene: .
V gene: TRBV7-9
J gene: TRBJ2-3
clone size: .
CDR3 protein: CASSLTTSGDTQYF
CDR3 DNA: TGTGCCAGCAGCCTAACTACGTCCGGGGATACGCAGTATTTT

D gene: .
V gene: TRBV7-2
J gene: TRBJ2-2
clone size: .
CDR3 protein: CASSLARPGGVNTGELFF
CDR3 DNA: TGTGCCAGCAGCTTAGCGCGGCCCGGCGGGGTGAACACCGGGGAGCTGTTTTTT

D gene: .
V gene: TRBV7-8
J gene: TRBJ1-2
clone size: .
CDR3 protein: CASSLMGQSNYGYTF
CDR3 DNA: TGTGCCAGCAGCTTAATGGGACAATCTAACTATGGCTACACCTTC

D gene: .
V gene: TRBV11-2
J gene: TRBJ2-3
clone size: .
CDR3 protein: CASSPPGFPDTQYF
CDR3 DNA: TGTGCCAGCAGCCCCCCCGGGTTCCCAGATACGCAGTATTTT

D gene: TRBD1
V gene: TRBV18
J gene: TRBJ2-5
clone size: .
CDR3 protein: CASSSRDRGQETQYF
CDR3 DNA: TGTGCCAGCTCATCCCGGGACAGGGGACAAGAGACCCAGTACTTC

D gene: TRBD1
V gene: TRBV5-5
J gene: TRBJ2-5
clone size: .
CDR3 protein: CASSTGGTGYQETQYF
CDR3 DNA: TGTGCCAGCAGCACAGGGGGGACAGGGTACCAAGAGACCCAGTACTTC

D gene: TRBD2
V gene: TRBV7-3
J gene: TRBJ2-1
clone size: once
CDR3 protein: CASSPSGSGEQFF
CDR3 DNA: TGTGCCAGCAGCCCAAGCGGGAGTGGTGAGCAGTTCTTC

D gene: TRBD1
V gene: TRBV6-2/TRBV6-3
J gene: TRBJ1-2
clone size: .
CDR3 protein: CASSITGGNGYTF
CDR3 DNA: TGTGCCAGCAGTATAACAGGGGGAAATGGCTACACCTTC

D gene: TRBD1
V gene: TRBV5-1
J gene: TRBJ1-2
clone size: .
CDR3 protein: CASSLGPGQGDYGYTF
CDR3 DNA: TGCGCCAGCAGCTTGGGCCCGGGACAGGGCGACTATGGCTACACCTTC